The entry below gives a single T cell receptor beta chain sequence along with its context. Antigen unknown. Sequenced by immunoSEQ multiplex PCR; TCRdb stores in-frame clones only, minus some. The sample contains more than 90,000 clones, around 90% of which appear only once. Germline V gene lookup returns CDR1 KGHSH and CDR2 LQKENI. The V end was cut by 6 bases, the J end by 0 bases, with 9 bases between. This CDR3 has 14 residues. These data originate in a study of graft-versus-host responses after intestinal transplantation. At the level of the study: Recipients underwent multivisceral, liver-intestinal, or isolated intestinal transplants. Anti-thymocyte globulin induction, then tacrolimus and steroids for about 3 years, went to all recipients. Study-wide results and limits: Allografts carried high graft-versus-host to host-versus-graft clonal ratios in patients having graft-donor T cell macrochimerism.

Source: unstimulated CD4+ T cells sorted from spleen or lymph node cells, taken before transplant. The chain joins TRBV18 to TRBJ1-5; D uncertain. The TCR sequence derives from a human donor who was the organ donor for an intestinal transplant. Written as DNA, the CDR3 is TGTGCCAGCTCTCCCGGGGATAGCAATCAGCCCCAGCATTTT. This codes for CASSPGDSNQPQHF. Using reference TRBV18 and TRBJ1-5 for the parts outside the CDR3, the full variable domain is NAGVMQNPRHLVRRRGQEARLRCSPMKGHSHVYWYRQLPEEGLKFMVYLQKENIIDESGMPKERFSAEFPKEGPSILRIQQVVRGDSAAYFCASSPGDSNQPQHFGDGTRLSIL.